This is a list of T cell receptor beta chains from one sample in a study of T cells in Graves' hyperthyroidism and ophthalmopathy. TCRdb analysed the multiplex PCR reads with MiXCR anew, one entry per CDR3 protein. This sample has hundreds of thousands of distinct CDR3 sequences; 14% occur once, and the top ten carry roughly 5.7%. Specimen: blood. These receptors all come from a woman under 40 with Graves' hyperthyroidism that later progressed to Graves' ophthalmopathy. CDR3s include the opening cysteine and the closing phenylalanine or tryptophan. The D gene is left open where the match is weak. For some rows the clone size is stated as once, few or many, or as a class when expanded; others skip it.

clone_size	d_call	v_call	cdr3_length	j_call	cdr3_nt	cdr3_aa
many	TRBD2	TRBV20-1	14	TRBJ2-5	TGCAGTGCAACCTTAGCGGGAGGGCGCGAGACCCAGTACTTC	CSATLAGGRETQYF
few	TRBD1	TRBV6-5	11	TRBJ1-6	TGTGCCAGCAGCCCAGGGGGGACCCTCCACTTT	CASSPGGTLHF
NA	NA	TRBV7-3	14	TRBJ2-2	TGTGCCAGCAGCTTATCTTGGGTACCCGGGGAGCTGTTTTTT	CASSLSWVPGELFF
many	NA	TRBV30	13	TRBJ1-1	TGTGCCTGGACACCGAGGGGCCTGGGTGAAGCTTTCTTT	CAWTPRGLGEAFF
many	NA	TRBV2	13	TRBJ2-5	TGTGCCAGCAGTGGGCAGGTGATGGAGACCCAGTACTTC	CASSGQVMETQYF
many	NA	TRBV2	14	TRBJ1-1	TGTGCCAGCAGTGAGGGAGGGTGGGACACTGAAGCTTTCTTT	CASSEGGWDTEAFF
NA	NA	TRBV5-4	14	TRBJ2-7	TGTGCCAGCAGCTTGGAGAGGCGGGCCTACGAGCAGTACTTC	CASSLERRAYEQYF
NA	NA	TRBV4-1	15	TRBJ2-3	TGCGCCAGCAGCCAAGAGCGGTTTAACACAGATACGCAGTATTTT	CASSQERFNTDTQYF
many	NA	TRBV20-1	14	TRBJ2-3	TGCAGTGCATTGGGTGTGGGGGTTGGAGATACGCAGTATTTT	CSALGVGVGDTQYF
many	NA	TRBV12-5	13	TRBJ2-5	TGTGCTAGTGGTTGGGGACCTCAAGAGACCCAGTACTTC	CASGWGPQETQYF
many	NA	TRBV20-1	14	TRBJ2-3	TGCAGTGCTAGAGATGGGGCTACCACAGATACGCAGTATTTT	CSARDGATTDTQYF
NA	NA	TRBV10-3	19	TRBJ1-3	TGTGCCACCCACCCTCATGACAGTCAGCACCCCTACTCTGGAAACACCATATATTTT	CATHPHDSQHPYSGNTIYF
NA	NA	TRBV27	16	TRBJ2-1	TGTGCCAGCAGTTTTGGGGGGGGCACCTCCTACAATGAGCAGTTCTTC	CASSFGGGTSYNEQFF
few	TRBD2	TRBV4-2	14	TRBJ2-5	TGTGCCAGCAGCCCGAAGGCGGGAGGGGAGACCCAGTACTTC	CASSPKAGGETQYF
many	TRBD2	TRBV20-1	18	TRBJ2-1	TGCAGTGCTAGGGGCCGTCTAGCGGGACTTCCATCCTACAATGAGCAGTTCTTC	CSARGRLAGLPSYNEQFF
many	NA	TRBV20-1	13	TRBJ1-1	TGCAGTGCTAGAAGGAAGGGTAACACTGAAGCTTTCTTT	CSARRKGNTEAFF
many	NA	TRBV11-3	13	TRBJ2-2	TGTGCCAGCCGGGAGCGGGCAAGCGGGGAGCTGTTTTTT	CASRERASGELFF
many	TRBD2	TRBV6-5	15	TRBJ2-7	TGTGCCAGCAGTTACTTGGGACTAGCGGGAAGGGAGCAGTACTTC	CASSYLGLAGREQYF
many	NA	TRBV9	14	TRBJ2-7	TGTGCCAGCAGCGAGGAGATATTGGGTTACGAGCAGTACTTC	CASSEEILGYEQYF
few	NA	TRBV20-1	14	TRBJ2-7	TGCAGTGCTAGAGAGCCCGGGGTAGCGTACGAGCAGTACTTC	CSAREPGVAYEQYF
few	TRBD1	TRBV12-3/TRBV12-4	14	TRBJ1-3	TGTGCCAGCAGCGAAGACAGGGATGGAAGCACCATATATTTT	CASSEDRDGSTIYF
many	TRBD1	TRBV30	16	TRBJ2-6	TGTGCCTGGGGGGGACAGCTAAAAGGTGGGGCCAACGTCCTGACTTTC	CAWGGQLKGGANVLTF
few	NA	TRBV30	11	TRBJ2-1	TGTGCCTCACGGACTGCGCATGAGCAGTTCTTC	CASRTAHEQFF
many	NA	TRBV9	12	TRBJ2-1	TGTGCCAGCAGGAAGAGGGGGAATGAGCAGTTCTTC	CASRKRGNEQFF
many	NA	TRBV6-1	15	TRBJ1-2	TGTGCCAGCCAAGCATACCGGACGGGAGACTATGGCTACACCTTC	CASQAYRTGDYGYTF
many	NA	TRBV12-3/TRBV12-4	15	TRBJ2-3	TGTGCCAGCAGTCGTACGGACTCCCCGGGGGATACGCAGTATTTT	CASSRTDSPGDTQYF
many	NA	TRBV5-1	17	TRBJ1-1	TGCGCCAGCAGCTTGTCCGGGTCCTCGGGAATGAACACTGAAGCTTTCTTT	CASSLSGSSGMNTEAFF
many	NA	TRBV3-1	13	TRBJ2-7	TGTGCCAGCAGCCAAGGGCTAGCTTACGAGCAGTACTTC	CASSQGLAYEQYF
many	NA	TRBV20-1	15	TRBJ2-3	TGCAGTGCTAGAGATGGAGATAAGGCAGGAGATACGCAGTATTTT	CSARDGDKAGDTQYF
many	NA	TRBV24-1	14	TRBJ1-1	TGTGCCACCAGTGATTCCGGGACAAACACTGAAGCTTTCTTT	CATSDSGTNTEAFF
many	NA	TRBV5-4	15	TRBJ2-7	TGTGCCAGCAGCTTGATTTCCGGGGGCGCATACGAGCAGTACTTC	CASSLISGGAYEQYF
few	TRBD2	TRBV2	15	TRBJ2-1	TGTGCCAGCAGTGAGGGTCGGGCGGGAGGGGTGGTGCAGTTCTTC	CASSEGRAGGVVQFF
many	NA	TRBV6-1	15	TRBJ2-6	TGTGCCAGCAGGCTCAGTAGCTCTGGGGCCAACGTCCTGACTTTC	CASRLSSSGANVLTF
many	NA	TRBV11-3	17	TRBJ2-2	TGTGCCAGCTCTTTACCCTTCTCTGGGGAGCTTGGCGGGGAGCTGTTTTTT	CASSLPFSGELGGELFF
many	NA	TRBV28	12	TRBJ2-5	TGTGCCAGCAGTTCCGGGGCGGAGACCCAGTACTTC	CASSSGAETQYF
many	NA	TRBV12-3/TRBV12-4	12	TRBJ1-3	TGTGCCAGCAGTTATTTGGGAAACACCATATATTTT	CASSYLGNTIYF
NA	NA	TRBV11-2	16	TRBJ2-5	TGTGCCAGCAGCTTACGGGGGGCGGGGAAAGGAGAGACCCAGTACTTC	CASSLRGAGKGETQYF
NA	NA	TRBV18	17	TRBJ1-3	TGTGCCAGCTCCCAGGACGTATGGGGAGGCTCTGGAAACACCATATATTTT	CASSQDVWGGSGNTIYF
many	NA	TRBV29-1	12	TRBJ1-2	TGCAGCGTTGAAGGGGAGACCGAAGGCTACACCTTC	CSVEGETEGYTF
few	NA	TRBV11-3	13	TRBJ2-2	TGTGCCACCAATCGGCCAAACACCGGGGAGCTGTTTTTT	CATNRPNTGELFF
NA	TRBD1	TRBV9	16	TRBJ1-2	TGTGCCAGCAGCGTTGCCGGGACAGGGGATTGGTATGGCTACACCTTC	CASSVAGTGDWYGYTF
many	NA	TRBV10-3	13	TRBJ1-1	TGTGCCATCAGTGGGACGTCAAACACTGAAGCTTTCTTT	CAISGTSNTEAFF
many	TRBD1	TRBV18	15	TRBJ2-2	TGTGCCAGCTCACCTTCGGGACAGCCCACCGGGGAGCTGTTTTTT	CASSPSGQPTGELFF
many	NA	TRBV7-8	14	TRBJ2-7	TGTGCCAGCAGCTTGTCGGCCGAGGGGCGCAAGCAGTACTTC	CASSLSAEGRKQYF
many	NA	TRBV11-2	14	TRBJ1-2	TGTGCCAGCAGCTCAGGTGGATATCCCTATGGCTACACCTTC	CASSSGGYPYGYTF
many	TRBD1	TRBV24-1	14	TRBJ1-2	TGTGCCACCAGCCAATCCGGGACAGCCTATGGCTACACCTTC	CATSQSGTAYGYTF
many	TRBD1	TRBV20-1	16	TRBJ1-5	TGCAGTCTCCCGGGACAGGGTTCCCTTAGCAATCAGCCCCAGCATTTT	CSLPGQGSLSNQPQHF
many	NA	TRBV12-3/TRBV12-4	15	TRBJ1-1	TGTGCCAGCAGTTTCAAGTTAAGAAGGGACACTGAAGCTTTCTTT	CASSFKLRRDTEAFF
few	NA	TRBV5-1	14	TRBJ2-3	TGCGCCAGCAACCGGGACGGTAGCACAGATACGCAGTATTTT	CASNRDGSTDTQYF
many	NA	TRBV7-2	12	TRBJ2-7	TGTGCCAGCAGCTTAGGAAGTTCCGAGCAGTACTTC	CASSLGSSEQYF
many	TRBD2	TRBV30	14	TRBJ2-3	TGTGCCTGGAGTCTAGCGGGACGTACGGATACGCAGTATTTT	CAWSLAGRTDTQYF
many	TRBD1	TRBV5-6	13	TRBJ1-2	TGTGCCAGCACGCGGGACAGTCTCTATGGCTACACCTTC	CASTRDSLYGYTF
NA	TRBD2	TRBV4-2	16	TRBJ2-1	TGTGCCAGCAGCTCCCCGGGACTAGGGTCTATGGGTGAGCAGTTCTTC	CASSSPGLGSMGEQFF
few	NA	TRBV7-8	15	TRBJ2-7	TGTGCCAGCAGCCCCGGGGGGCTCCACTCCTACGAGCAGTACTTC	CASSPGGLHSYEQYF
few	NA	TRBV3-1	14	TRBJ1-1	TGTGCCAGCAGCCAAAACTACGGAAACACTGAAGCTTTCTTT	CASSQNYGNTEAFF
NA	TRBD2	TRBV20-1	14	TRBJ2-5	TGCAGTGCTAGAGCTGGGACTAGCGTAGAGACCCAGTACTTC	CSARAGTSVETQYF
many	NA	TRBV7-2	11	TRBJ2-3	TGTGCCAGCGCTCCCGGCTATACGCAGTATTTT	CASAPGYTQYF
NA	NA	TRBV11-1	16	TRBJ1-2	TGTGCCAACAGCTTAGGAGGAGCCGGCAGGGCCTATGGCTACACCTTC	CANSLGGAGRAYGYTF
many	NA	TRBV29-1	13	TRBJ1-2	TGCAGCGTTGAATCCCGGGAGGACTATGGCTACACCTTC	CSVESREDYGYTF